This T cell receptor (beta chain) stems from a study of shared clonotypes between healthy human individuals. Turning to the study itself: A donor's plate count was three for CD4 naive and three for CD4 memory; CD8 naive had two and CD8 memory one.

With 0 bases removed from V and 7 bases from J, the gap between germline ends came to 19 bases. This CDR3 is 16 amino acids long. CDR1 is GTSNPN, CDR2 SVGIG, per germline (reference sequence). Clones were sequenced by immunoSEQ multiplex PCR, and TCRdb holds only the in-frame ones, with some missing. The table shows roughly 380,000 clones, with roughly 96% occurring only once. Input material: memory CD8+ T cells sorted from blood. Subset reported: CD45RO+ cells pooled with CCR7-negative TemRA cells. The chain is built from TRBV30 and TRBJ1-5; TRBD1 is a possible D gene (6 bases). The receptor was derived from a man under 40 in good health. The DNA for the CDR3 is TGTGCCTGGAGTGTACCTAGGGGGTTGATTGGGCAGCCCCAGCATTTT. Translated: CAWSVPRGLIGQPQHF. Looking up the rest from reference TRBV30 and TRBJ1-5 gives the full variable domain: SQTIHQWPATLVQPVGSPLSLECTVEGTSNPNLYWYRQAAGRGLQLLFYSVGIGQISSEVPQNLSASRPQDRQFILSSKKLLLSDSGFYLCAWSVPRGLIGQPQHFGDGTRLSIL.